A single sample is the source of the 30 T cell receptor beta chains below, sequenced in a study of T cell therapy after organ transplantation. These receptors have no identified antigens. Assay used: immunoSEQ multiplex PCR; TCRdb lists only in-frame clones, some missing. The data show about 1,500 clones, around 69% seen once. The time point here: 20-29 weeks after completion of therapy. This material consisted of CD8+ T cells from blood, taken after autologous CMV-specific T cell therapy. These TCRs come from a human patient who had received a solid organ transplant and had CMV disease. Some T cells may arise from the graft donor.

The CDR3, as DNA: TGTGCCAGCAGCATCGGACAGGGGAGCTCCTATAATTCACCCCTCCACTTT. The encoded protein is CASSIGQGSSYNSPLHF. J is TRBJ1-6 and V is TRBV9; TRBD1 matches at 9 bases. The CDR3 is 17 amino acids. Germline-derived CDR1 and CDR2 are SGDLS and YYNGEE. V lost 4 bases, J lost 0 bases, and 5 bases stayed unmatched.

The chain has TRBV4-1 and TRBJ2-1; D unresolved. CDR1 is MGHRA and CDR2 is YSYEKL in the germline V gene. This CDR3 spans 12 amino acids. V was shortened by 4 bases and J by 4 bases, with 5 bases between the two germline ends. CDR3 bases: TGCGCCAGCAGCCCCAGTTACAATGAGCAGTTCTTC. Translated: CASSPSYNEQFF.

This clone occurred a few times. V gene TRBV19 combines with J gene TRBJ2-7, with 8 bases lining up with TRBD1. Per the germline V gene, CDR1 is LNHDA and CDR2 is SQIVND (reference sequence). This CDR3 region has 14 residues. V was pared by 10 bases and J by 6 bases, with 14 bases of the junction left unmatched. The CDR3 loop is CATQGTGGIFEQYF. For the CDR3, the DNA is TGTGCCACACAAGGGACAGGCGGAATTTTCGAGCAGTACTTC. Full variable domain (remainder filled in from reference TRBV19 and TRBJ2-7): DGGITQSPKYLFRKEGQNVTLSCEQNLNHDAMYWYRQDPGQGLRLIYYSQIVNDFQKGDIAEGYSVSREKKESFPLTVTSAQKNPTAFYLCATQGTGGIFEQYFGPGTRLTVT.

This chain links TRBV27 with TRBJ1-4; D is possibly TRBD1 (5 bases). Deletions cut 5 bases from V and 10 bases from J, with 11 bases between. CDR3 length equals 12 residues. The germline gives CDR1 MNHEY, CDR2 SMNVEV (reference sequence). CDR3 nucleotide sequence: TGTGCCAGCAGTCAGGAGAGGGGAAAACTGTTTTTT. It yields the protein CASSQERGKLFF.

The CDR3 sequence is CASSTGTGEYEQYF. The CDR3 nucleotides are TGCGCCAGCAGCACCGGGACAGGGGAGTACGAGCAGTACTTC. This chain uses TRBV4-1 with TRBJ2-7; 10 bases are a match to TRBD1. This CDR3 has 14 residues. J was trimmed by 4 bases and V by 5 bases; bases with no gene match: 5. CDR1 is MGHRA, CDR2 YSYEKL, per germline.

The V and J genes are TRBV30 and TRBJ2-3; TRBD1 might be the D (6 bases). The CDR3 is 14 residues long. Germline V gene data show CDR1 as GTSNPN and CDR2 as SVGIG (reference sequence). Trimming stripped 4 bases from V and 0 bases from J, with 11 bases between. The CDR3 is CAWNRATSTDTQYF. The CDR3, as DNA: TGTGCCTGGAACAGGGCAACTAGCACAGATACGCAGTATTTT.

This chain uses TRBV6-1 with TRBJ2-7; TRBD2 matches at 10 bases. V shed 5 bases and J 5 bases; nucleotides not matched to a gene: 6. The CDR3 is 14 amino acids. The V gene's germline CDR1 is MNHNS and CDR2 SASEGT. The CDR3 sequence is CASSTGLASHEQYF. For the CDR3, the DNA is TGTGCCAGCAGTACGGGACTAGCGTCCCACGAGCAGTACTTC.

The chain has TRBV6-6 and TRBJ1-2, with a weak D call TRBD1 (5 bases). In germline, CDR1 is MNHNY, CDR2 SVGAGI (reference sequence). The germline V and J ends were trimmed by 7 bases and 2 bases, with 17 bases remaining between them. The CDR3 has 15 amino acids. The CDR3 protein is CASNVGGAMNYGYTF. CDR3 sequence (DNA): TGTGCCAGCAACGTGGGAGGGGCAATGAACTATGGCTACACCTTC.

The chain links TRBV27 to TRBJ1-1; D ambiguous. The germline CDR1 and CDR2 sequences are MNHEY and SMNVEV (reference sequence). The CDR3 has 14 amino acids. Trimming shortened V by 2 bases and J by 4 bases, and 11 bases separated the two germline ends. The CDR3 DNA is TGTGCCAGCAGTTTAAGTGTCCGGAGCACTGAAGCTTTCTTT. This encodes CASSLSVRSTEAFF.

The chain is built from TRBV19 and TRBJ2-1; D unclear. Trimming shortened V by 0 bases and J by 1 base, and 10 bases separated the two germline ends. The CDR3 runs 16 residues. Germline V gives CDR1 LNHDA, CDR2 SQIVND (reference sequence). The CDR3 coding sequence is TGTGCCAGTAGTATAGATCTGGGGAATTCCTACAATGAGCAGTTCTTC. Translating it yields CASSIDLGNSYNEQFF.

This clone is large by share. V gene TRBV6-5 combines with J gene TRBJ1-2, with a possible D match to TRBD1 (6 bases). Looked up from germline, CDR1 is MNHEY and CDR2 is SVGAGI. This CDR3 has 13 residues. V lost 7 bases and J lost 3, with 12 bases in between. CDR3: CASTSTGHYGYTF. The CDR3 nucleotides read TGTGCCAGCACCTCGACAGGCCACTATGGCTACACCTTC.

The chain links TRBV19 to TRBJ1-1; D uncertain. The V end was cut by 7 bases, the J end by 6 bases, with 12 bases between. The CDR3 is 12 amino acids. Germline-derived CDR1 and CDR2 are LNHDA and SQIVND (reference sequence). The CDR3, as DNA: TGTGCCAGTACCATGGGAGCCTCTGAAGCTTTCTTT. Protein: CASTMGASEAFF.

This clone has just a few counts. This rearrangement joins TRBV19 to TRBJ1-2; weak D call: TRBD1 (5 bases). The CDR3 extends over 15 amino acids. The germline V gene has CDR1 LNHDA and CDR2 SQIVND (reference sequence). V was pared by 3 bases and J by 4 bases, with 15 bases between. CDR3 sequence reads: CASSMIAGTIYGYTF. The CDR3 nucleotides read TGTGCCAGTAGTATGATCGCCGGGACGATCTATGGCTACACCTTC. The complete variable domain, with remaining parts taken from reference TRBV19 and TRBJ1-2, reads DGGITQSPKYLFRKEGQNVTLSCEQNLNHDAMYWYRQDPGQGLRLIYYSQIVNDFQKGDIAEGYSVSREKKESFPLTVTSAQKNPTAFYLCASSMIAGTIYGYTFGSGTRLTVV.

The chain couples TRBV11-2 to TRBJ2-1; a weak D match, TRBD2 (5 bases). V lost 5 bases and J lost 5, with 13 bases in between. Germline CDR1 SGHAT, CDR2 FQNNGV. The CDR3 has 14 amino acids. The CDR3 coding sequence is TGTGCCAGCAGCACCGAGGGAGAACACAATGAGCAGTTCTTC. Translated, it gives CASSTEGEHNEQFF.

This chain connects TRBV2 to TRBJ2-1, with TRBD1 matching 10 bases. Germline values: CDR1 SNHLY, CDR2 FYNNEI. This CDR3 is built from 17 residues. V dropped 4 bases and J dropped 5; count of bases not matched to a gene: 11. CDR3 sequence reads: CASSATKGQGIHNEQFF. CDR3 DNA sequence: TGTGCCAGCAGTGCAACCAAGGGACAGGGGATACACAATGAGCAGTTCTTC.

This sequence joins TRBV9 and TRBJ2-1; TRBD1 agrees at 8 bases. The V gene end was trimmed by 1 base and the J gene end by 6 bases; junction bases not matched to a gene: 3. Germline values: CDR1 SGDLS, CDR2 YYNGEE. This CDR3 region has 14 residues. Written as DNA, the CDR3 is TGTGCCAGCAGCGTAACGACAGGGGCCAATGAGCAGTTCTTC. Amino acid sequence: CASSVTTGANEQFF.

This chain uses TRBV6-6 with TRBJ2-2, with 11 bases lining up with TRBD2. The CDR3 is made up of 15 amino acids. The ends lost 6 bases at V and 3 bases at J; junction bases unmatched: 3. Germline CDR1 is MNHNY and CDR2 is SVGAGI (reference sequence). The CDR3 nucleotides read TGTGCCAGCAGAGGGGGACTAGCGGACACCGGGGAGCTGTTTTTT. The encoded protein is CASRGGLADTGELFF.

This clone was counted only a few times. The V gene is TRBV11-2, the J gene TRBJ2-7; D ambiguous. The CDR3 consists of 14 residues. The germline V gene has CDR1 SGHAT and CDR2 FQNNGV. V was cut by 5 bases and J by 2 bases, with 13 bases left in between. As DNA, the CDR3 is TGTGCCAGCAGCCTAATTAGGTCTACCTACGAGCAGTACTTC. It yields the protein CASSLIRSTYEQYF.

This sequence joins TRBV4-1 and TRBJ1-2; D is uncertain. Germline V gene sequence: CDR1 MGHRA, CDR2 YSYEKL. This CDR3 has 13 residues. Trimming took 5 bases from V and 4 from J, leaving 11 bases between them. In DNA, the CDR3 is TGCGCCAGCAGCGTGCGAAAGACCTATGGCTACACCTTC. It codes for CASSVRKTYGYTF.

Concerning this clone itself: The sample has other DNA sequences that encode this CDR3 too. The genes are TRBV5-4 and TRBJ1-6, with no clear D. The germline gives CDR1 SGHNT, CDR2 YYREEE (reference sequence). The CDR3 is 12 amino acids. V dropped 2 bases and J dropped 7 bases, with 4 bases sitting between them. The CDR3 region has the DNA TGTGCCAGCAGCTTTGGGAATTCACCCCTCCACTTT. Translating gives CASSFGNSPLHF.

This rearrangement joins TRBV6-5 to TRBJ1-5; tentative D call: TRBD1 (5 bases). Trimming cost V 4 bases and J 5 bases, with 9 bases left between them. Germline V CDR1 and CDR2: MNHEY, SVGAGI. The length of the CDR3 is 13 residues. The CDR3 here is CASSSGFYQPQHF. CDR3 nucleotide sequence: TGTGCCAGCAGTTCAGGGTTTTATCAGCCCCAGCATTTT.

The chain recombines TRBV27 with TRBJ2-2; D is perhaps TRBD2 (5 bases). This CDR3 spans 17 amino acids. V dropped 5 bases and J dropped 9 bases, with 25 bases sitting between them. Looked up from germline, CDR1 is MNHEY and CDR2 is SMNVEV (reference sequence). For the CDR3, the DNA is TGTGCCAGCAGTCCCACTCAACTAGTTTTAGGCTCCAGGGAGCTGTTTTTT. Protein: CASSPTQLVLGSRELFF.

In this sample, this clone turned up once. This chain uses TRBV7-9 with TRBJ2-2, with TRBD1 as a possible D gene (6 bases). This CDR3 has 15 amino acids. Germline V gives CDR1 SEHNR, CDR2 FQNEAQ (reference sequence). The V gene lost 1 base and the J gene lost 3 bases, with 9 bases spanning the gap. CDR3 sequence: CASSLGTVYTGELFF. The CDR3 DNA sequence: TGTGCCAGCAGCTTAGGGACAGTATACACCGGGGAGCTGTTTTTT.

In this sample, this clone turned up a few times. The chain has TRBV30 and TRBJ2-1, with 9 bases lining up with TRBD2. V was pared by 1 base and J by 4 bases, with 5 bases of the junction left unmatched. The CDR3 loop spans 15 amino acids. CDR1 and CDR2 from the germline V gene are GTSNPN and SVGIG (reference sequence). CDR3 in amino acids: CAWSGASGNYNEQFF. The CDR3 DNA reads TGTGCCTGGAGTGGGGCTAGCGGGAATTACAATGAGCAGTTCTTC.

The chain combines TRBV30 with TRBJ2-7, with D possibly matching TRBD1 (6 bases). V lost 1 base and J 4 bases, leaving 20 bases between the germline ends. The CDR3 runs 16 residues. Germline CDR1 is GTSNPN and CDR2 is SVGIG (reference sequence). CDR3 sequence (DNA): TGTGCCTGGAGTGGAAGGGACACCCGCTGGCCATACGAGCAGTACTTC. Translating gives CAWSGRDTRWPYEQYF.

This chain connects TRBV9 to TRBJ1-1, with TRBD1 as a possible D gene (6 bases). Germline V gene lookup returns CDR1 SGDLS and CDR2 YYNGEE. The CDR3 has 15 residues. The V end lost 4 bases, the J end lost 0 bases, and 13 bases lay between the germline ends. The CDR3 region is CASSPETGLNTEAFF. In nucleotides, the CDR3 is TGTGCCAGCAGCCCTGAAACAGGGTTGAACACTGAAGCTTTCTTT. The full variable domain, completed using reference TRBV9 and TRBJ1-1, is DSGVTQTPKHLITATGQRVTLRCSPRSGDLSVYWYQQSLDQGLQFLIQYYNGEERAKGNILERFSAQQFPDLHSELNLSSLELGDSALYFCASSPETGLNTEAFFGQGTRLTVV.

The V call is TRBV19, the J call TRBJ2-1, with D hard to call. The germline gives CDR1 LNHDA, CDR2 SQIVND (reference sequence). With 4 bases removed from V and 5 bases from J, the gap between germline ends came to 9 bases. CDR3 length: 13 amino acids. CDR3 amino acids: CASSTSIDNEQFF. The CDR3 DNA follows: TGTGCCAGTAGTACCTCAATCGACAATGAGCAGTTCTTC.

The chain has TRBV6-5 and TRBJ2-2, with D perhaps TRBD2 (5 bases). CDR1 is MNHEY, CDR2 SVGAGI, per germline. This CDR3 region has 14 residues. V lost 4 bases and J lost 7, with 13 bases in between. CDR3 nucleotide sequence: TGTGCCAGCAGTTTGGGTGCAGCGGTCGGGGAGCTGTTTTTT. This encodes CASSLGAAVGELFF.

This clone was seen only once. The chain links TRBV4-2 to TRBJ2-7, with 11 nucleotides matching TRBD2. This CDR3 region has 16 residues. Germline V gives CDR1 LGHNA, CDR2 YNFKEQ. V dropped 3 bases and J dropped 1; count of bases not matched to a gene: 5. The CDR3 DNA sequence: TGTGCCAGCAGCCACGTAACTAGCGGGGGATCCTACGAGCAGTACTTC. Its protein is CASSHVTSGGSYEQYF.

The rearrangement joins TRBV28 to TRBJ2-7; D is perhaps TRBD1 (6 bases). The CDR3 spans 13 residues. Trimming shortened V by 9 bases and J by 7 bases, and 19 bases separated the two germline ends. The germline V gene has CDR1 MDHEN and CDR2 SYDVKM. The CDR3 region has the DNA TGTGCCAGTTCAACAGGGATGTTCTTGGAGCAGTACTTC. It codes for CASSTGMFLEQYF.